Listed below are T cell receptor beta chains from one sample, sequenced in a study of blood T cell repertoires in COVID-19. Method: immunoSEQ multiplex PCR; TCRdb's copy keeps in-frame clones and lacks some. The table includes roughly 230,000 clones, approximately 85% detected once. Sequencing was carried out using peripheral blood. These receptors all come from a man in his forties with acute or convalescent COVID-19. The CDR3 runs from the conserved cysteine through the conserved F or W. A D gene is named only where the DNA matches it firmly.

d_call	v_call	j_call	cdr3_aa	cdr3_nt
TRBD1	TRBV7-8	TRBJ1-2	CASSYTGVRGYTF	TGTGCCAGCAGCTACACAGGGGTTCGGGGCTACACCTTC
TRBD1	TRBV28	TRBJ1-5	CASSFDADRDSSNQPQHF	TGTGCCAGCAGTTTTGATGCCGACAGGGATTCTAGCAATCAGCCCCAGCATTTT
.	TRBV7-9	TRBJ1-2	CASSLWNQANNPNYGYTF	TGTGCCAGCAGCTTATGGAATCAGGCAAATAATCCTAACTATGGCTACACCTTC
TRBD2	TRBV28	TRBJ2-4	CASNSIAGGFKNIQYF	TGTGCCAGCAATTCCATAGCGGGGGGGTTCAAAAACATTCAGTACTTC
.	TRBV6-5	TRBJ1-3	CASSYSSYSGNTIYF	TGTGCCAGCAGTTACTCTTCCTACTCTGGAAACACCATATATTTT
.	TRBV6-2/TRBV6-3	TRBJ1-4	CASSYSRRQTTANEKLFF	TGTGCCAGCAGTTACTCGAGACGTCAGACAACGGCTAATGAAAAACTGTTTTTT
.	TRBV9	TRBJ2-3	CASNAPRDRADTQYF	TGTGCCAGCAACGCTCCCAGGGATCGGGCAGATACGCAGTATTTT
.	TRBV5-1	TRBJ2-3	CASSPNVQGDTQYF	TGCGCCAGCAGCCCAAATGTACAGGGCGATACGCAGTATTTT
.	TRBV11-2	TRBJ1-1	CASSSADWTRTEAFF	TGTGCCAGCAGCTCCGCCGACTGGACTCGAACTGAAGCTTTCTTT
.	TRBV18	TRBJ1-1	CASSPNGNTEAFF	TGTGCCAGCTCACCAAACGGGAACACTGAAGCTTTCTTT
.	TRBV4-1	TRBJ1-4	CASSQEYPGQGNEKLFF	TGCGCCAGCAGCCAAGAATATCCTGGCCAGGGGAATGAAAAACTGTTTTTT